What follows are 22 T cell receptor beta chains derived from one specimen sequenced in a study of cytomegalovirus exposure and HLA in healthy donors. Only in-frame clones appear in the TCRdb table, and some are missing; sequencing was by immunoSEQ multiplex PCR. The data show about 130,000 clones, with about nine tenths seen just once and approximately 1.5% held by the top ten. Sequencing used PBMCs. Receptor source: a man aged 25-45 years in good health and CMV-seronegative.

The chain combines TRBV10-1 with TRBJ2-7; 7 bases match TRBD2. After removal of 6 bases from V and 0 bases from J, the junction contained 5 bases not matched to a gene. Germline V gene lookup returns CDR1 WNHNN and CDR2 SYGVQD (reference sequence). The CDR3 has 14 residues. The CDR3 reads CASRAGLSSYEQYF. The CDR3 DNA sequence: TGCGCCAGCAGAGCGGGACTGAGCTCCTACGAGCAGTACTTC.

The V and J genes are TRBV18 and TRBJ1-2, with D tentatively TRBD1 (6 bases). The V gene lost 1 base and the J gene lost 7 bases, with 22 bases spanning the gap. This CDR3 spans 17 amino acids. The V gene's germline CDR1 is KGHSH and CDR2 LQKENI. The CDR3 DNA reads as TGTGCCAGCTCACCACTAGACCCAAGGACAGCGACAGGTGGCTACACCTTC. Amino acid sequence: CASSPLDPRTATGGYTF.

V usage is TRBV5-1 and J usage is TRBJ2-1; no clear D gene. V lost 2 bases and J 2 bases, leaving 11 bases between the germline ends. Germline V CDR1 and CDR2: SGHRS, YFSETQ. The CDR3 has 15 amino acids. The CDR3 bases are TGCGCCAGCAGCTTCGTGGCGGAGCCCTACAATGAGCAGTTCTTC. It is translated as CASSFVAEPYNEQFF.

The chain uses TRBV9 and TRBJ2-3, with 9 bases that match TRBD2. This CDR3 has 18 residues. With 0 bases clipped from V and 4 bases from J, the junction kept 12 bases outside the gene matches. Germline CDR1 and CDR2: SGDLS and YYNGEE. CDR3 DNA sequence: TGTGCCAGCAGCGTAGACCCTGGTTGGGGACTAGCCGCAGATACGCAGTATTTT. Amino acids: CASSVDPGWGLAADTQYF.

The chain has TRBV27 and TRBJ2-5; D remains unclear. Germline loops: CDR1 MNHEY, CDR2 SMNVEV (reference sequence). Trimming took off 11 bases at V and 4 bases at J, with 8 bases between the two ends. This CDR3 contains 10 residues. This CDR3 is CAGPLETQYF. The CDR3 DNA reads TGTGCCGGGCCGTTAGAGACCCAGTACTTC.

The chain links TRBV9 to TRBJ1-2; D gene unclear. Germline-derived CDR1 and CDR2 are SGDLS and YYNGEE. V dropped 4 bases and J dropped 1 base, with 14 bases sitting between them. This CDR3 region has 15 residues. In DNA, the CDR3 is TGTGCCAGCAGCCTCCGACGGGAGAATAACTATGGCTACACCTTC. Translation gives CASSLRRENNYGYTF.

The V call is TRBV18, the J call TRBJ1-5; no clear D. The CDR3 loop spans 14 amino acids. CDR1 and CDR2 from the germline V gene are KGHSH and LQKENI. V was pared by 4 bases and J by 5 bases, with 12 bases between. The CDR3 DNA sequence: TGTGCCAGCTCACTTAGTGGAGCTGATCAGCCCCAGCATTTT. Residues: CASSLSGADQPQHF.

V usage is TRBV19 and J usage is TRBJ2-2; 10 positions agree with TRBD2. Germline V gene data show CDR1 as LNHDA and CDR2 as SQIVND (reference sequence). The CDR3 loop spans 14 amino acids. V lost 9 bases and J lost 2; bases outside the gene matches: 3. CDR3 nucleotide sequence: TGTGCCAGCAGGACTAGCGGTAACACCGGGGAGCTGTTTTTT. Translation: CASRTSGNTGELFF.

The chain couples TRBV29-1 to TRBJ2-7; the D gene is possibly TRBD1 (6 bases). Germline CDR1 reads SQVTM; CDR2 reads ANQGSEA. The CDR3 has 12 residues. V was pared by 4 bases and J by 2 bases, with 9 bases between. The CDR3 sequence is CSVAWGPYEQYF. The CDR3 region has the DNA TGCAGCGTTGCTTGGGGGCCCTACGAGCAGTACTTC.

The V call is TRBV5-1, the J call TRBJ2-1; 12 nucleotides align to TRBD2. The CDR3 contains 16 residues. Losses at the gene ends were 0 bases for V and 9 bases for J; bases not matched to a gene: 7. Looked up from germline, CDR1 is SGHRS and CDR2 is YFSETQ. CDR3 coding DNA: TGCGCCAGCAGCTTGGGCCGACTAGCGGGAGAAAGTGAGCAGTTCTTC. This encodes CASSLGRLAGESEQFF. The entire variable domain, with the rest obtained from reference TRBV5-1 and TRBJ2-1, is as follows: KAGVTQTPRYLIKTRGQQVTLSCSPISGHRSVSWYQQTPGQGLQFLFEYFSETQRNKGNFPGRFSGRQFSNSRSEMNVSTLELGDSALYLCASSLGRLAGESEQFFGPGTRLTVL.

The gene calls are TRBV7-8 and TRBJ1-5; no clear D. The CDR3 loop spans 21 amino acids. Germline V gene lookup returns CDR1 SGHVS and CDR2 FQNEAQ. V was pared by 4 bases and J by 12 bases, with 40 bases between. The CDR3 is CASSSTRDNPAFVEVEEGQHF. The CDR3 bases are TGTGCCAGCAGCTCCACTAGAGACAATCCCGCCTTTGTCGAAGTTGAGGAGGGCCAGCATTTT.

The chain couples TRBV5-1 to TRBJ2-1; tentative D call: TRBD2 (6 bases). Germline CDR1 and CDR2: SGHRS and YFSETQ. V lost 0 bases, J lost 4 bases, and 20 bases lay in between. The CDR3 loop spans 18 amino acids. For the CDR3, the DNA is TGCGCCAGCAGCTTGGGGGCACTAGGAGGGCGCGAATACAATGAGCAGTTCTTC. Translation: CASSLGALGGREYNEQFF.

This clone appeared a few times. This chain joins TRBV19 and TRBJ2-7; 9 nucleotides match TRBD2. V was pared by 5 bases and J by 2 bases, with 7 bases of the junction left unmatched. Germline lookup yields CDR1 LNHDA and CDR2 SQIVND (reference sequence). The CDR3 contains 15 residues. The CDR3 sequence: CASSSLAGETYEQYF. The CDR3, as DNA: TGTGCCAGTAGTTCACTAGCGGGTGAAACCTACGAGCAGTACTTC. Drawing the rest from reference TRBV19 and TRBJ2-7, the complete variable domain is DGGITQSPKYLFRKEGQNVTLSCEQNLNHDAMYWYRQDPGQGLRLIYYSQIVNDFQKGDIAEGYSVSREKKESFPLTVTSAQKNPTAFYLCASSSLAGETYEQYFGPGTRLTVT.

The J gene is TRBJ2-1, the V gene TRBV10-3; D is unresolved. Germline V gene sequence: CDR1 ENHRY, CDR2 SYGVKD. The CDR3 spans 13 residues. V lost 2 bases to trimming and J lost 8 bases, with 10 bases between them. The CDR3 nucleotides are TGTGCCATCAGTGAGGTCGGTAACGATGAGCAGTTCTTC. It codes for CAISEVGNDEQFF.

The rearrangement uses TRBV12-5 and TRBJ2-7; weak D call: TRBD1 (6 bases). Germline CDR1 LGHNT, CDR2 FRNRAP. The germline V and J ends were trimmed by 2 bases and 3 bases, with 14 bases remaining between them. This CDR3 is built from 15 residues. The CDR3 DNA is TGTGCTAGTGGTTTGTCTAGGGACAACAACTACGAGCAGTACTTC. Amino acid sequence: CASGLSRDNNYEQYF.

V is TRBV7-9 and J is TRBJ1-2; D is undetermined. The CDR3 loop spans 13 amino acids. Trimming took 1 base from V and 3 from J, leaving 6 bases between them. CDR1 is SEHNR, CDR2 FQNEAQ, per germline (reference sequence). CDR3 in DNA: TGTGCCAGCAGCTTAGGGCGGGACTATGGCTACACCTTC. Protein sequence: CASSLGRDYGYTF.

The V call is TRBV29-1, the J call TRBJ2-7; 12 nucleotides line up with TRBD2. Trimming at V came to 5 bases and at J to 7 bases, leaving 6 bases not matched to a gene. The CDR3 contains 13 residues. Looked up from germline, CDR1 is SQVTM and CDR2 is ANQGSEA. The CDR3 nucleotides read TGCAGCGTTCCTAGCGGGAGGGCCGAAGAGCAGTACTTC. Residues: CSVPSGRAEEQYF.

In regard to this clone: Other DNA sequences in this sample translate to the same CDR3. V is TRBV6-1 and J is TRBJ2-7; TRBD2 might be the D (5 bases). The CDR3 spans 15 residues. V was clipped by 4 bases and J by 6 bases, with 19 bases between them. Germline CDR1 reads MNHNS; CDR2 reads SASEGT. Written as DNA, the CDR3 is TGTGCCAGCAGTGTCCCCCAGCGGCATCGGCCCGAGCAGTACTTC. It yields the protein CASSVPQRHRPEQYF.

V usage is TRBV11-2 and J usage is TRBJ2-1, with 9 nucleotides matching TRBD2. V was pared by 1 base and J by 0 bases, with 7 bases of the junction left unmatched. Germline CDR1 and CDR2: SGHAT and FQNNGV. The CDR3 sequence is 18 residues long. This CDR3 reads CASSLGGLAGISYNEQFF. CDR3 nucleotide sequence: TGTGCCAGCAGCTTAGGTGGGCTAGCGGGAATCTCCTACAATGAGCAGTTCTTC. Full variable domain (outside the CDR3, taken from reference TRBV11-2 and TRBJ2-1): EAGVAQSPRYKIIEKRQSVAFWCNPISGHATLYWYQQILGQGPKLLIQFQNNGVVDDSQLPKDRFSAERLKGVDSTLKIQPAKLEDSAVYLCASSLGGLAGISYNEQFFGPGTRLTVL.

V and J are TRBV6-1 and TRBJ1-2; D is possibly TRBD1 (6 bases). Germline CDR1 is MNHNS and CDR2 is SASEGT. The CDR3 is made up of 12 amino acids. The V end was cut by 3 bases, the J end by 4 bases, with 6 bases between. The CDR3 DNA is TGTGCCAGCAGTGACAGGGGCTATGGCTACACCTTC. Residues: CASSDRGYGYTF.

The rearrangement links TRBV5-4 to TRBJ1-4; TRBD1 aligns across 10 bases. CDR3 length: 16 amino acids. Germline CDR1 is SGHNT and CDR2 is YYREEE (reference sequence). V lost 4 bases, J lost 3 bases, and 6 bases stayed unmatched. The CDR3 reads CASSTKTGGSNEKLFF. In nucleotides, the CDR3 is TGTGCCAGCAGCACCAAGACAGGGGGCTCTAATGAAAAACTGTTTTTT.

This chain links TRBV18 with TRBJ2-5; 9 nucleotides match TRBD2. CDR1 KGHSH and CDR2 LQKENI come from the germline V gene. The CDR3 is 15 residues long. The V gene end was trimmed by 2 bases and the J gene end by 5 bases; junction bases not matched to a gene: 6. Here the CDR3 reads CASSPVAGVRETQYF. For the CDR3, the DNA is TGTGCCAGCTCACCAGTAGCGGGAGTTCGTGAGACCCAGTACTTC.